The rows below give T cell receptor beta chains drawn from one sample of a study of cytomegalovirus exposure and HLA in healthy donors. Sequenced by immunoSEQ multiplex PCR; TCRdb stores in-frame clones only, minus some. The sample contains around 74,000 clones, around three quarters of which appear only once. Sequencing used PBMCs. The receptor source for this set is a middle-aged man in good health and CMV-seronegative. Each CDR3 is given with its conserved first and last residue.

TRBV9,TRBJ1-2,CASSTRSLSNYGYTF
TRBV6-1,TRBJ2-2,CASRFTNTGELFF
TRBV5-5,TRBJ1-1,CASSFLGETEAFF
TRBV6-6,TRBJ2-1,CASFRGAGNFNEQFF
TRBV2,TRBJ1-1,CASSTQGATGTEAFF
TRBV6-5,TRBJ2-7,CASSQGGTAYEQYF
TRBV27,TRBJ1-5,CASSAGRGVINQPQHF
TRBV6-6,TRBJ2-7,CASSLDRTYEQYF
TRBV7-9,TRBJ2-7,CASSLRQGSGEQYF
TRBV11-2,TRBJ2-7,CASSLGGPRQQYF
TRBV11-2,TRBJ1-2,CASSLGTAEDGYPF
TRBV2,TRBJ1-5,CASSERAGDQPQHF
TRBV4-2,TRBJ1-1,CASRHEQGAAEAFF
TRBV7-3,TRBJ1-1,CASSLPQSTEAFF
TRBV19,TRBJ1-6,CASSSGGQGDSPLHF
TRBV5-1,TRBJ1-2,CASSPQGSGYTF
TRBV4-1,TRBJ1-2,CASSQRTGRDGGYTF
TRBV27,TRBJ1-4,CASSLRKGDNEKLFF
TRBV5-4,TRBJ2-1,CASSGTASSYNEQFF
TRBV4-1,TRBJ1-4,CASGYSPTNEKLFF
TRBV9,TRBJ2-3,CASSNSGLRDTQYF